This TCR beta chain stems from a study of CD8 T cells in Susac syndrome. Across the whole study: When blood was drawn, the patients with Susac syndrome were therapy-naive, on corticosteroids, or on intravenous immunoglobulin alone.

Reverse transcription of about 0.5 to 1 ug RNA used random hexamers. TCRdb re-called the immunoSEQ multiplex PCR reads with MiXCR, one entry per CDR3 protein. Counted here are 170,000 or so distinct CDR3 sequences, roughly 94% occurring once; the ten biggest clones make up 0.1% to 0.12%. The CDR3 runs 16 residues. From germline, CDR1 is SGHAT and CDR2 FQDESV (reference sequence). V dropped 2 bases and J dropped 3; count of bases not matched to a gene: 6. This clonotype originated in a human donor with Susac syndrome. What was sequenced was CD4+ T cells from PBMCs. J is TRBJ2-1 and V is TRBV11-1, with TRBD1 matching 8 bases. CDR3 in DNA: TGTGCCAGCAGCTTACTTCCAGGGGGCCACTACAATGAGCAGTTCTTC. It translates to CASSLLPGGHYNEQFF. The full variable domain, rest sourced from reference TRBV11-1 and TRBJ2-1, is EAEVAQSPRYKITEKSQAVAFWCDPISGHATLYWYRQILGQGPELLVQFQDESVVDDSQLPKDRFSAERLKGVDSTLKIQPAELGDSAMYLCASSLLPGGHYNEQFFGPGTRLTVL.